Shown below are 19 T cell receptor beta chains from a single sample sequenced in a study of cytotoxic CD8 clonotypes in ibrutinib-treated CLL. Sequenced by immunoSEQ multiplex PCR; TCRdb stores in-frame clones only, minus some. This table holds about 45,000 clones, less than 70% found once. The sequencing here drew on PBMCs, taken after 12 months of ibrutinib treatment. The receptor source for this set is a human donor with chronic lymphocytic leukemia.

The rearrangement links TRBV5-6 to TRBJ2-1; D is possibly TRBD2 (5 bases). Germline V CDR1 and CDR2: SGHDT, YYEEEE. The V and J ends lost 0 bases and 0 bases respectively, with 10 bases between them. There are 16 residues in the CDR3. The CDR3 region is CASSLGPGSSYNEQFF. CDR3 coding DNA: TGTGCCAGCAGCTTGGGCCCGGGGAGCTCCTACAATGAGCAGTTCTTC.

The V and J genes are TRBV11-2 and TRBJ2-1; a weak D match, TRBD2 (5 bases). The germline V and J ends were trimmed by 5 bases and 3 bases, with 20 bases remaining between them. The CDR3 consists of 17 residues. The germline V gene has CDR1 SGHAT and CDR2 FQNNGV. The CDR3 DNA reads TGTGCCAGCAGCCCCGACTGGGAAGCGGCGCTCTACAATGAGCAGTTCTTC. This sequence encodes CASSPDWEAALYNEQFF.

The rearrangement joins TRBV4-1 to TRBJ1-2; 7 nucleotides line up with TRBD1. The CDR3 covers 14 residues. Germline V gene sequence: CDR1 MGHRA, CDR2 YSYEKL. V dropped 2 bases and J dropped 7; count of bases not matched to a gene: 7. Here the CDR3 reads CASSQQTGSAGYTF. In DNA form, the CDR3 reads TGCGCCAGCAGCCAACAGACAGGGTCGGCTGGCTACACCTTC.

The chain uses TRBV6-5 and TRBJ1-1; D remains ambiguous. Trimming removed 0 bases from V and 3 bases from J, with 14 bases in between. The CDR3 is made up of 16 amino acids. Per the germline V gene, CDR1 is MNHEY and CDR2 is SVGAGI. The DNA of the CDR3 is TGTGCCAGCAGTTACTCGAGGTGGCTTGCGGACACTGAAGCTTTCTTT. This gives the protein CASSYSRWLADTEAFF.

The chain is built from TRBV27 and TRBJ2-3; 7 bases map to TRBD2. Unmatched junction bases numbered 8, after V lost 5 bases and J lost 0 bases. Germline V gene sequence: CDR1 MNHEY, CDR2 SMNVEV (reference sequence). This CDR3 is built from 16 residues. CDR3 region: CASSPHGRGSTDTQYF. The CDR3 nucleotides are TGTGCCAGCAGTCCTCACGGGCGGGGGAGCACAGATACGCAGTATTTT.

The J gene is TRBJ2-7, the V gene TRBV27; 10 nucleotides agree with TRBD1. The trim removed 3 bases at V and 6 bases at J, leaving 5 bases unmatched. Germline lookup yields CDR1 MNHEY and CDR2 SMNVEV (reference sequence). The length of the CDR3 is 14 residues. The CDR3, as DNA: TGTGCCAGCAGTTTGGGTGACAGGGGGCGCGAGCAGTACTTC. This codes for CASSLGDRGREQYF.

V and J are TRBV6-4 and TRBJ2-3; the D gene is possibly TRBD1 (5 bases). Between the trimmed V and J ends, which lost 3 bases and 6 bases, there was a span of 13 bases. CDR3 size: 14 residues. Germline values: CDR1 MRHNA, CDR2 SNTAGT. The CDR3 is CASSEAGMGDTQYF. The CDR3 nucleotides are TGTGCCAGCAGTGAGGCAGGGATGGGGGATACGCAGTATTTT.

This clone was counted a few times. The rearrangement links TRBV10-3 to TRBJ1-2; 8 nucleotides line up with TRBD1. J was trimmed by 0 bases and V by 11 bases; bases with no gene match: 5. The CDR3 loop spans 13 amino acids. In germline, CDR1 is ENHRY, CDR2 SYGVKD. This CDR3 is CACGQGANYGYTF. The DNA for the CDR3 is TGTGCCTGCGGACAGGGAGCTAACTATGGCTACACCTTC.

The chain recombines TRBV19 with TRBJ2-5; TRBD1 is a possible D gene (6 bases). CDR1 is LNHDA, CDR2 SQIVND, per germline (reference sequence). V lost 4 bases and J lost 0, with 9 bases in between. CDR3 length: 14 amino acids. Written as DNA, the CDR3 is TGTGCCAGTAGTACGTGGACAGACCAAGAGACCCAGTACTTC. Its protein product is CASSTWTDQETQYF.

The chain combines TRBV4-1 with TRBJ2-1; no clear D gene. The CDR3 has 15 residues. Germline CDR1 and CDR2: MGHRA and YSYEKL. V was cut by 1 base and J by 10 bases, with 17 bases left in between. DNA of the CDR3: TGCGCCAGCAGCCAAGGATGGGGTGCGACAATAGAGCAGTTCTTC. It encodes CASSQGWGATIEQFF.

This clone was detected only once. Its ends do not fully match the called genes, so a read error is possible. This chain joins TRBV7-7 and TRBJ2-2; possible D gene TRBD2, 6 bases. The CDR3 runs 16 residues. The germline V gene has CDR1 SSHAT and CDR2 FNYEAQ (reference sequence). The CDR3 region is CASSLDGLATAGELFF. The CDR3 bases are TGTGCTAGCAGCTTAGATGGGCTAGCGACGGCCGGGGAGCTGTTTTTT.

This rearrangement joins TRBV29-1 to TRBJ1-1; D not certain. V was clipped by 4 bases and J by 0 bases, with 3 bases between them. Germline CDR1 is SQVTM and CDR2 is ANQGSEA. CDR3 length: 11 amino acids. This CDR3 is CSVALNTEAFF. The CDR3 DNA reads as TGCAGCGTTGCTTTGAACACTGAAGCTTTCTTT.

The CDR3 DNA reads TGTGCCAGCAGCCTACAGGCGCTTGGGACTGAAGCTTTCTTT. Protein: CASSLQALGTEAFF. The rearrangement links TRBV7-9 to TRBJ1-1; a weak D match, TRBD1 (5 bases). V gave up 5 bases and J gave up 5 bases, with 15 bases separating them. The CDR3 consists of 14 residues. The germline V gene has CDR1 SEHNR and CDR2 FQNEAQ (reference sequence).

The chain has TRBV6-6 and TRBJ2-3; 9 bases agree with TRBD2. Germline-derived CDR1 and CDR2 are MNHNY and SVGAGI (reference sequence). The CDR3 consists of 16 residues. V shed 0 bases and J 1 base; nucleotides not matched to a gene: 2. CDR3: CASSYSRLAGTDTQYF. The CDR3 DNA follows: TGTGCCAGCAGTTACTCGCGACTAGCGGGCACAGATACGCAGTATTTT.

This clone appeared a few times. The gene calls are TRBV2 and TRBJ1-2; the match to TRBD1 covers 7 bases. The CDR3 is 15 residues long. V was pared by 9 bases and J by 6 bases, with 16 bases of the junction left unmatched. The germline V gene has CDR1 SNHLY and CDR2 FYNNEI. CDR3: CARQGWRDRSDGYTF. The CDR3 coding sequence is TGTGCCAGGCAGGGGTGGAGGGACAGAAGTGATGGCTACACCTTC.

The rearrangement uses TRBV6-5 and TRBJ1-1; 8 bases align to TRBD1. Losses at the gene ends were 4 bases for V and 4 bases for J; bases not matched to a gene: 5. CDR1 MNHEY and CDR2 SVGAGI come from the germline V gene. The CDR3 runs to 14 residues. CDR3 DNA: TGTGCCAGCAGTTTTACAGACAGGGGCACTGAAGCTTTCTTT. Amino acids: CASSFTDRGTEAFF.

This chain uses TRBV14 with TRBJ1-5; D call uncertain. V was pared by 5 bases and J by 1 base, with 12 bases between. CDR3 length: 15 amino acids. CDR1 SGHDN and CDR2 FVKESK come from the germline V gene. CDR3 loop: CASSSGLRSNQPQHF. As DNA, the CDR3 is TGTGCCAGCAGCTCAGGACTGAGAAGCAATCAGCCCCAGCATTTT.

The chain couples TRBV28 to TRBJ2-2; D unclear. The CDR3 is 12 amino acids. Deletions cut 5 bases from V and 4 bases from J, with 5 bases between. Germline V gene sequence: CDR1 MDHEN, CDR2 SYDVKM. The CDR3 coding sequence is TGTGCCAGCAGTAGTGGCACCGGGGAGCTGTTTTTT. Protein product: CASSSGTGELFF.

The chain has TRBV29-1 and TRBJ1-1, with D tentatively TRBD1 (6 bases). The CDR3 covers 16 residues. Germline V lookup: CDR1 SQVTM, CDR2 ANQGSEA. V was trimmed by 5 bases and J by 3 bases, leaving 22 bases between them. DNA for the CDR3: TGCAGCGTTATGGGGACAAATCGACAGGTGGACACTGAAGCTTTCTTT. It codes for CSVMGTNRQVDTEAFF.